A selection of T cell receptor beta chains follows, all from one sample in a study of early T cells in non-severe SARS-CoV-2 infection. Via MiXCR, TCRdb re-called the 5' RACE reads, giving one row per CDR3 protein. The sample includes roughly 90,000 distinct CDR3 sequences, roughly 13% of them seen just once. The sequencing input was whole blood. These receptors originate from an adult who was a healthcare worker with PCR-confirmed SARS-CoV-2 infection or an uninfected control (not recorded which). CDR3s include the opening cysteine and the closing phenylalanine or tryptophan. The order of the fields is J gene, CDR3 length, V gene, D gene, clone size, CDR3 protein, CDR3 DNA. The D gene is left open where the match is weak. Size is omitted from some rows. Given values are once, few, many or a class for expanded clones.

J gene: TRBJ2-7; CDR3 length: 17; V gene: TRBV7-9; D gene: -; clone size: many; CDR3 protein: CASSFPRLGPGNYEQYF; CDR3 DNA: TGTGCCAGCAGCTTTCCTAGGTTGGGGCCCGGCAACTACGAGCAGTACTTC
J gene: TRBJ1-5; CDR3 length: 15; V gene: TRBV19; D gene: -; clone size: many; CDR3 protein: CASSILGESNQPQHF; CDR3 DNA: TGTGCCAGTAGTATCTTAGGTGAGAGCAATCAGCCCCAGCATTTT
J gene: TRBJ2-1; CDR3 length: 14; V gene: TRBV9; D gene: -; clone size: many; CDR3 protein: CASSVKGADDEQFF; CDR3 DNA: TGTGCCAGCAGCGTAAAGGGCGCGGATGATGAGCAGTTCTTC
J gene: TRBJ2-4; CDR3 length: 17; V gene: TRBV5-1; D gene: -; clone size: -; CDR3 protein: CASSLVVGIEPKNIQYF; CDR3 DNA: TGCGCCAGCAGCTTGGTAGTGGGGATTGAGCCCAAAAACATTCAGTACTTC
J gene: TRBJ2-6; CDR3 length: 16; V gene: TRBV19; D gene: -; clone size: many; CDR3 protein: CASSIDRAAGANVLTF; CDR3 DNA: TGTGCCAGTAGTATAGACCGCGCGGCTGGGGCCAACGTCCTGACTTTC
J gene: TRBJ2-1; CDR3 length: 13; V gene: TRBV7-9; D gene: TRBD1; clone size: -; CDR3 protein: CASRPGQNNEQFF; CDR3 DNA: TGTGCCAGCAGGCCGGGACAGAACAATGAGCAGTTCTTC
J gene: TRBJ2-7; CDR3 length: 14; V gene: TRBV5-4; D gene: -; clone size: -; CDR3 protein: CASSLGGRGHEQYF; CDR3 DNA: TGTGCCAGCAGCTTGGGCGGACGTGGGCACGAGCAGTACTTC
J gene: TRBJ2-5; CDR3 length: 13; V gene: TRBV4-2; D gene: -; clone size: -; CDR3 protein: CASSQDRVGAQYF; CDR3 DNA: TGTGCCAGCAGCCAAGATCGGGTTGGGGCCCAGTACTTC
J gene: TRBJ2-3; CDR3 length: 13; V gene: TRBV29-1; D gene: -; clone size: -; CDR3 protein: CSVVTGGGDTQYF; CDR3 DNA: TGCAGCGTGGTGACTGGGGGAGGCGATACGCAGTATTTT
J gene: TRBJ2-3; CDR3 length: 15; V gene: TRBV7-6; D gene: -; clone size: -; CDR3 protein: CASSLGTRGTDTQYF; CDR3 DNA: TGTGCCAGCAGCTTGGGTACCAGGGGTACAGATACGCAGTATTTT
J gene: TRBJ1-6; CDR3 length: 13; V gene: TRBV5-6; D gene: -; clone size: few; CDR3 protein: CASSLELRSPLHF; CDR3 DNA: TGTGCCAGCAGCTTGGAGTTACGTTCACCCCTCCACTTT
J gene: TRBJ2-5; CDR3 length: 13; V gene: TRBV5-1; D gene: TRBD1; clone size: -; CDR3 protein: CASSGQAQETQYF; CDR3 DNA: TGCGCCAGCAGCGGACAGGCCCAAGAGACCCAGTACTTC
J gene: TRBJ2-5; CDR3 length: 16; V gene: TRBV11-2; D gene: TRBD2; clone size: -; CDR3 protein: CASRPPGLAGQETQYF; CDR3 DNA: TGTGCCAGCAGACCACCGGGACTAGCGGGGCAAGAGACCCAGTACTTC
J gene: TRBJ2-5; CDR3 length: 12; V gene: TRBV2; D gene: TRBD1; clone size: many; CDR3 protein: CASTYRGQTQYF; CDR3 DNA: TGTGCCAGCACCTACAGGGGTCAGACCCAGTACTTC
J gene: TRBJ1-2; CDR3 length: 13; V gene: TRBV7-6; D gene: TRBD1; clone size: few; CDR3 protein: CASSPRTGYGYTF; CDR3 DNA: TGTGCCAGCAGCCCTAGGACAGGGTATGGCTACACCTTC
J gene: TRBJ2-7; CDR3 length: 15; V gene: TRBV6-1; D gene: TRBD1; clone size: many; CDR3 protein: CASSGRDRGSYEQYF; CDR3 DNA: TGTGCCAGCAGTGGCCGGGACAGGGGTTCCTACGAGCAGTACTTC
J gene: TRBJ2-1; CDR3 length: 14; V gene: TRBV30; D gene: TRBD2; clone size: many; CDR3 protein: CAWSGRAPGDEQFF; CDR3 DNA: TGTGCCTGGAGCGGGAGGGCACCGGGGGATGAGCAGTTCTTC
J gene: TRBJ2-5; CDR3 length: 15; V gene: TRBV20-1; D gene: -; clone size: once; CDR3 protein: CSARREGEGRKTQYF; CDR3 DNA: TGCAGTGCCCGGAGAGAGGGGGAGGGAAGAAAGACCCAGTACTTC
J gene: TRBJ1-3; CDR3 length: 17; V gene: TRBV5-1; D gene: TRBD1; clone size: -; CDR3 protein: CASSRGTGTGAGNTIYF; CDR3 DNA: TGCGCCAGCAGCCGAGGAACCGGGACAGGGGCTGGAAACACCATATATTTT
J gene: TRBJ2-6; CDR3 length: 16; V gene: TRBV29-1; D gene: -; clone size: many; CDR3 protein: CSALQGPPSGANVLTF; CDR3 DNA: TGCAGCGCCCTCCAGGGTCCCCCCTCTGGGGCCAACGTCCTGACTTTC
J gene: TRBJ2-7; CDR3 length: 15; V gene: TRBV6-6; D gene: TRBD2; clone size: many; CDR3 protein: CASSRAPAGLYEQYF; CDR3 DNA: TGTGCCAGCAGCCGGGCGCCAGCGGGACTCTACGAGCAGTACTTC
J gene: TRBJ2-7; CDR3 length: 15; V gene: TRBV28; D gene: TRBD1; clone size: many; CDR3 protein: CASSQAGTGGDEQYF; CDR3 DNA: TGTGCCAGCAGTCAGGCCGGGACAGGGGGCGACGAGCAGTACTTC
J gene: TRBJ2-5; CDR3 length: 16; V gene: TRBV7-9; D gene: TRBD1; clone size: many; CDR3 protein: CASSLADRGGQETQYF; CDR3 DNA: TGTGCCAGCAGCTTAGCCGACAGGGGAGGCCAAGAGACCCAGTACTTC
J gene: TRBJ1-5; CDR3 length: 15; V gene: TRBV6-1; D gene: -; clone size: few; CDR3 protein: CASSEVNLSNQPQHF; CDR3 DNA: TGTGCCAGCAGTGAAGTTAACCTAAGCAATCAGCCCCAGCATTTT
J gene: TRBJ2-1; CDR3 length: 14; V gene: TRBV18; D gene: TRBD2; clone size: few; CDR3 protein: CASSPQRGRNEQFF; CDR3 DNA: TGTGCCAGCTCACCCCAGCGGGGCCGGAATGAGCAGTTCTTC
J gene: TRBJ2-1; CDR3 length: 13; V gene: TRBV6-1; D gene: -; clone size: many; CDR3 protein: CASSEGAPPAQFF; CDR3 DNA: TGTGCCAGCAGTGAAGGAGCGCCTCCTGCCCAGTTCTTC
J gene: TRBJ2-3; CDR3 length: 12; V gene: TRBV24-1; D gene: TRBD1; clone size: many; CDR3 protein: CATQDRADTQYF; CDR3 DNA: TGTGCCACCCAAGACAGGGCAGATACGCAGTATTTT
J gene: TRBJ1-2; CDR3 length: 14; V gene: TRBV12-3/TRBV12-4; D gene: TRBD1; clone size: many; CDR3 protein: CASRRTGNTYGYTF; CDR3 DNA: TGTGCCAGCAGAAGGACAGGGAACACCTATGGCTACACCTTC
J gene: TRBJ2-1; CDR3 length: 13; V gene: TRBV4-2; D gene: -; clone size: -; CDR3 protein: CASSQGSVTPQFF; CDR3 DNA: TGTGCCAGCAGCCAAGGCAGCGTGACACCGCAGTTCTTC
J gene: TRBJ2-2; CDR3 length: 12; V gene: TRBV10-1; D gene: -; clone size: many; CDR3 protein: CASKDTTGELFF; CDR3 DNA: TGCGCCAGCAAGGACACCACCGGGGAGCTGTTTTTT
J gene: TRBJ2-7; CDR3 length: 14; V gene: TRBV4-1; D gene: TRBD2; clone size: -; CDR3 protein: CASSHQRGTYEQYF; CDR3 DNA: TGCGCCAGCAGCCATCAGCGGGGAACCTACGAGCAGTACTTC
J gene: TRBJ2-1; CDR3 length: 19; V gene: TRBV7-9; D gene: -; clone size: many; CDR3 protein: CASSPSVLGSRRAYNEQFF; CDR3 DNA: TGTGCCAGCAGCCCTTCGGTTTTAGGCTCGCGGCGCGCCTACAATGAGCAGTTCTTC
J gene: TRBJ2-1; CDR3 length: 12; V gene: TRBV7-6; D gene: TRBD2; clone size: -; CDR3 protein: CASSGTSNEQFF; CDR3 DNA: TGTGCCAGCTCCGGGACTAGCAATGAGCAGTTCTTC
J gene: TRBJ2-1; CDR3 length: 13; V gene: TRBV5-1; D gene: TRBD1; clone size: many; CDR3 protein: CASSTRQGYEQFF; CDR3 DNA: TGCGCCAGCAGCACTAGACAGGGCTATGAGCAGTTCTTC
J gene: TRBJ2-2; CDR3 length: 17; V gene: TRBV6-5; D gene: -; clone size: once; CDR3 protein: CASSFPGGGGYTGELFF; CDR3 DNA: TGTGCCAGCAGTTTCCCCGGCGGAGGGGGTTACACCGGGGAGCTGTTTTTT
J gene: TRBJ2-2; CDR3 length: 14; V gene: TRBV12-3/TRBV12-4; D gene: -; clone size: many; CDR3 protein: CASSPTTRSRELFF; CDR3 DNA: TGTGCCAGCAGTCCTACGACCAGGTCTCGGGAGCTGTTTTTT
J gene: TRBJ1-1; CDR3 length: 12; V gene: TRBV3-1; D gene: -; clone size: -; CDR3 protein: CASSPWGTEAFF; CDR3 DNA: TGTGCCAGCAGCCCTTGGGGCACTGAAGCTTTCTTT
J gene: TRBJ2-3; CDR3 length: 17; V gene: TRBV15; D gene: TRBD1; clone size: -; CDR3 protein: CATSYPGWAGGPDTQYF; CDR3 DNA: TGTGCCACCAGCTACCCGGGATGGGCAGGGGGCCCAGATACGCAGTATTTT
J gene: TRBJ1-3; CDR3 length: 16; V gene: TRBV6-5; D gene: TRBD1; clone size: many; CDR3 protein: CASRKTRGQSGNTIYF; CDR3 DNA: TGTGCCAGCAGAAAAACCAGGGGGCAGTCTGGAAACACCATATATTTT
J gene: TRBJ1-2; CDR3 length: 15; V gene: TRBV4-1; D gene: -; clone size: few; CDR3 protein: CASSAAGLANYGYTF; CDR3 DNA: TGCGCCAGCAGTGCTGCGGGCTTAGCTAACTATGGCTACACCTTC
J gene: TRBJ2-2; CDR3 length: 14; V gene: TRBV29-1; D gene: -; clone size: many; CDR3 protein: CSVDGLTNTGELFF; CDR3 DNA: TGCAGCGTTGATGGGCTAACGAACACCGGGGAGCTGTTTTTT
J gene: TRBJ2-1; CDR3 length: 12; V gene: TRBV7-8; D gene: -; clone size: -; CDR3 protein: CASKGRYNEQFF; CDR3 DNA: TGTGCCAGCAAGGGGCGTTACAATGAGCAGTTCTTC
J gene: TRBJ1-2; CDR3 length: 14; V gene: TRBV12-3/TRBV12-4; D gene: -; clone size: few; CDR3 protein: CASTPVRRDYGYTF; CDR3 DNA: TGTGCCAGCACCCCTGTCAGGAGGGACTATGGCTACACCTTC
J gene: TRBJ2-5; CDR3 length: 15; V gene: TRBV28; D gene: TRBD1; clone size: -; CDR3 protein: CASSSAGTVQETQYF; CDR3 DNA: TGTGCCAGCAGTTCCGCCGGGACAGTGCAAGAGACCCAGTACTTC
J gene: TRBJ2-7; CDR3 length: 14; V gene: TRBV9; D gene: TRBD2; clone size: few; CDR3 protein: CASSVDSGNYEQYF; CDR3 DNA: TGTGCCAGCAGCGTAGACAGCGGGAACTACGAGCAGTACTTC
J gene: TRBJ2-2; CDR3 length: 15; V gene: TRBV7-8; D gene: -; clone size: many; CDR3 protein: CASSGRTANTGELFF; CDR3 DNA: TGTGCCAGCAGCGGTAGGACGGCCAACACCGGGGAGCTGTTTTTT
J gene: TRBJ1-4; CDR3 length: 12; V gene: TRBV4-1; D gene: -; clone size: -; CDR3 protein: CAVSATNEKLFF; CDR3 DNA: TGCGCTGTCAGTGCGACTAATGAAAAACTGTTTTTT
J gene: TRBJ2-5; CDR3 length: 15; V gene: TRBV7-7; D gene: TRBD1; clone size: many; CDR3 protein: CASSSGQTLQETQYF; CDR3 DNA: TGTGCTAGCAGCTCGGGACAGACTCTACAAGAGACCCAGTACTTC
J gene: TRBJ1-5; CDR3 length: 14; V gene: TRBV20-1; D gene: -; clone size: many; CDR3 protein: CSASLGTVNQPQHF; CDR3 DNA: TGCAGTGCTAGTCTTGGCACGGTCAATCAGCCCCAGCATTTT
J gene: TRBJ2-1; CDR3 length: 14; V gene: TRBV16; D gene: -; clone size: few; CDR3 protein: CASRGHRLYNEQFF; CDR3 DNA: TGTGCCAGCAGAGGACATAGACTCTACAATGAGCAGTTCTTC